This T cell receptor (beta chain) appears in the sequencing data of a study of blood T cell repertoires in COVID-19. Study overall: Spain, Italy and the United States supplied samples that represented acute and convalescent COVID-19. T cells, B-cell-depleted T cells, or PBMCs supplied cDNA or gDNA.

Authors' analysis steps: Reference gene primer amplification yielded estimated nucleated cell counts. The protocol was immunoSEQ multiplex PCR, while the TCRdb copy is restricted to in-frame clones and leaves out a portion. From that table come the V and J calls and clone size; the DNA was used to work out D and trimming. The data hold around 260,000 clones, with about nine tenths observed a single time. The CDR3 runs 14 residues. With V trimmed by 1 base and J by 0 bases, 0 bases remained unmatched. CDR1 SGHKS and CDR2 YYEKEE come from the germline V gene (reference sequence). The chain recombines TRBV5-5 with TRBJ2-7; TRBD2 aligns across 8 bases. The sample was peripheral blood. This clonotype was obtained from a man in his sixties who had recovered from COVID-19. The CDR3 DNA sequence: TGTGCCAGCAGCTTGCGGGGGGGCTCCTACGAGCAGTACTTC. This gives the protein CASSLRGGSYEQYF. Full variable domain (rest looked up from reference TRBV5-5 and TRBJ2-7): DAGVTQSPTHLIKTRGQQVTLRCSPISGHKSVSWYQQVLGQGPQFIFQYYEKEERGRGNFPDRFSARQFPNYSSELNVNALLLGDSALYLCASSLRGGSYEQYFGPGTRLTVT.